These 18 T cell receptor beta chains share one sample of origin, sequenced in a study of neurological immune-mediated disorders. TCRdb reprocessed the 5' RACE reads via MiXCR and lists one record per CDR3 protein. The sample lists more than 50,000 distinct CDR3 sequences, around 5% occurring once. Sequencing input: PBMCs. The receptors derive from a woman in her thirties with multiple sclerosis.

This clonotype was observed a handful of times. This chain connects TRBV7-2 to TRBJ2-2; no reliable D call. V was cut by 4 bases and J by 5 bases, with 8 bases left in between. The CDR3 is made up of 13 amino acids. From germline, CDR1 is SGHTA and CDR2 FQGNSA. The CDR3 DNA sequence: TGTGCCAGCAGCTCCGTCACTACCGGGGAGCTGTTTTTT. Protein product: CASSSVTTGELFF.

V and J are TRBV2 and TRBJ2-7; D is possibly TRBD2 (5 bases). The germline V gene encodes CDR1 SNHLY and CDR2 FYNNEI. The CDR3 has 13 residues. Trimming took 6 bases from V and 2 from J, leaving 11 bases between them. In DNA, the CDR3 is TGTGCCAGCAGCGAGGGAAAAGCCTACGAGCAGTACTTC. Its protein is CASSEGKAYEQYF. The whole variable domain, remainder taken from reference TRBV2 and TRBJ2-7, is EPEVTQTPSHQVTQMGQEVILRCVPISNHLYFYWYRQILGQKVEFLVSFYNNEISEKSEIFDDQFSVERPDGSNFTLKIRSTKLEDSAMYFCASSEGKAYEQYFGPGTRLTVT.

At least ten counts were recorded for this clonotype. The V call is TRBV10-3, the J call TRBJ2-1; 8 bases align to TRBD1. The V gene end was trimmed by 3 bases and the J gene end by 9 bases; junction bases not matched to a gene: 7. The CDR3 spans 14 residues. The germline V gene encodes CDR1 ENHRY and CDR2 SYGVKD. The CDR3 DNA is TGTGCCATCAGTGAAAGACAGGGGTCGGCTGAGCAGTTCTTC. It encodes CAISERQGSAEQFF.

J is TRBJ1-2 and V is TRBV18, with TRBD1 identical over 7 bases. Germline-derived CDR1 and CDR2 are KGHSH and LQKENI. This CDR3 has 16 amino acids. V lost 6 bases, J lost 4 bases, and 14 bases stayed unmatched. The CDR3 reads CASSPMTQQGTYGYTF. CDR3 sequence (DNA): TGTGCCAGCTCCCCCATGACCCAACAGGGGACCTATGGCTACACCTTC.

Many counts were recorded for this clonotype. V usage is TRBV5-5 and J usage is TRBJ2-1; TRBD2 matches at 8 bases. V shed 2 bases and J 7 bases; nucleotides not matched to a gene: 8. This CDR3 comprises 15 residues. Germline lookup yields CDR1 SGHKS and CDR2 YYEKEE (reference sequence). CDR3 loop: CASSLSGGSLNEQFF. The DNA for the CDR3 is TGTGCCAGCAGCTTAAGCGGGGGTTCCTTAAATGAGCAGTTCTTC.

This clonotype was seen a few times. DNA of the CDR3: TGTGCCAGCAGCTTAGATCAGAAGCCGGCCTATGGCTACACCTTC. It codes for CASSLDQKPAYGYTF. The J gene is TRBJ1-2, the V gene TRBV7-8; D gene unclear. The V gene's germline CDR1 is SGHVS and CDR2 FQNEAQ. V was shortened by 1 base and J by 4 bases, with 13 bases between the two germline ends. This CDR3 spans 15 amino acids.

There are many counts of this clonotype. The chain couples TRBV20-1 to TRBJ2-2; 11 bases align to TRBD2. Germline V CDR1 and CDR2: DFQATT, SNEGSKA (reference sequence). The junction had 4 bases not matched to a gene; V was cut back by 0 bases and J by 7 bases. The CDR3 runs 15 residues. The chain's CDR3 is CSAREASGGFGELFF. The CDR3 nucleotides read TGCAGTGCTAGAGAGGCTAGCGGGGGGTTCGGGGAGCTGTTTTTT.

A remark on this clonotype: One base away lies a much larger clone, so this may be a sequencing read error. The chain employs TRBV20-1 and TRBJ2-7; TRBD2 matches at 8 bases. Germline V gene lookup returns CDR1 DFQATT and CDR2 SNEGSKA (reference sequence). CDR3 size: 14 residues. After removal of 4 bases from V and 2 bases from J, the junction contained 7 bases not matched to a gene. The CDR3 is CSAMPGGSPYEQYF. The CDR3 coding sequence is TGCAGTGCTATGCCGGGGGGGTCCCCCTACGAGCAGTACTTC.

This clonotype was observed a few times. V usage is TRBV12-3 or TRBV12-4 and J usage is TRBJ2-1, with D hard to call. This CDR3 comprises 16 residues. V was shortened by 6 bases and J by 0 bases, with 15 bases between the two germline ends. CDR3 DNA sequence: TGTGCCAGCAGCCCCGGTCAACGGAGCTCCTACAATGAGCAGTTCTTC. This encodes CASSPGQRSSYNEQFF.

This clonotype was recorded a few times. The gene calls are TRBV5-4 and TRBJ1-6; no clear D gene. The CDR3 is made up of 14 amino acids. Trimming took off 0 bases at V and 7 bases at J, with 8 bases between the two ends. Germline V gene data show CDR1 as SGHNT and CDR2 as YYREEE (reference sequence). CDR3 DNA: TGTGCCAGCAGCTTGGTTGGAAAGAATTCACCCCTCCACTTT. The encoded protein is CASSLVGKNSPLHF.

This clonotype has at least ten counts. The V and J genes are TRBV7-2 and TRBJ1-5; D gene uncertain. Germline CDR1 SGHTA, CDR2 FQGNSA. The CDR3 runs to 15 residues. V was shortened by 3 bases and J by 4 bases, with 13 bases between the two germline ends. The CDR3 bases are TGTGCCAGCAGCTTCTTTATTGGGCAGAATCAGCCCCAGCATTTT. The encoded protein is CASSFFIGQNQPQHF. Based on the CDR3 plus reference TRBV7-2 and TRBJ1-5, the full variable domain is GAGVSQSPSNKVTEKGKDVELRCDPISGHTALYWYRQSLGQGLEFLIYFQGNSAPDKSGLPSDRFSAERTGGSVSTLTIQRTQQEDSAVYLCASSFFIGQNQPQHFGDGTRLSIL.

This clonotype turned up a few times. The CDR3 nucleotides are TGCAGTGCTAGGTTAAATAGCAATCAGCCCCAGCATTTT. It translates to CSARLNSNQPQHF. The chain employs TRBV20-1 and TRBJ1-5; no definite D call. Trimming left V 3 bases short and J 0 bases short, with 6 bases between. This CDR3 spans 13 amino acids. From germline, CDR1 is DFQATT and CDR2 SNEGSKA (reference sequence).

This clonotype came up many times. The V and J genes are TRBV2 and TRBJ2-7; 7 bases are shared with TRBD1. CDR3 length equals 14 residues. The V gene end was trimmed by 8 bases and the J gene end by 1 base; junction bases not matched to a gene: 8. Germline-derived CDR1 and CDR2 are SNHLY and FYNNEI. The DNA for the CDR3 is TGTGCCAGCCTGAAGAGACAGGGATCCTACGAGCAGTACTTC. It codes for CASLKRQGSYEQYF.

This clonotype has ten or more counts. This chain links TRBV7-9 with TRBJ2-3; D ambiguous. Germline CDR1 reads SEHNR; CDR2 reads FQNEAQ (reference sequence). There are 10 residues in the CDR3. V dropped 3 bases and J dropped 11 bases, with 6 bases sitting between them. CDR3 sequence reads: CASSFKEQYF. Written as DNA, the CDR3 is TGTGCCAGCAGCTTCAAGGAGCAGTATTTT.

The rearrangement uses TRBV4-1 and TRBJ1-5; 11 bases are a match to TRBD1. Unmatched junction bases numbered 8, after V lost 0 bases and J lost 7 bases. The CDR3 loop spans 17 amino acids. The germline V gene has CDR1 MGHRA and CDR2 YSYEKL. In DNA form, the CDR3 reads TGCGCCAGCAGCCAAGATCCGGACAGGGGGCTCTGGCAGCCCCAGCATTTT. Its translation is CASSQDPDRGLWQPQHF.

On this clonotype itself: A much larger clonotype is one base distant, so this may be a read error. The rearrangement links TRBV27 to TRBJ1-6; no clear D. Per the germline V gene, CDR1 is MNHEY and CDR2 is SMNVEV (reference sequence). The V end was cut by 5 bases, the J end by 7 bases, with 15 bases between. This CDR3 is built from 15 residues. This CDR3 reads CASSQRGKSNSPLHF. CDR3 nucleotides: TGTGCCAGCAGTCAACGGGGAAAGTCAAATTCACCCCTCCACTTT.

CDR3 residues: CASSFSQGFYEQYF. CDR3 nucleotide sequence: TGTGCCAGCAGCTTCAGCCAGGGATTTTACGAGCAGTACTTC. V and J are TRBV7-6 and TRBJ2-7, with D possibly matching TRBD1 (5 bases). From germline, CDR1 is SGHVS and CDR2 FNYEAQ. The germline V and J ends were trimmed by 3 bases and 4 bases, with 13 bases remaining between them. The CDR3 spans 14 residues.

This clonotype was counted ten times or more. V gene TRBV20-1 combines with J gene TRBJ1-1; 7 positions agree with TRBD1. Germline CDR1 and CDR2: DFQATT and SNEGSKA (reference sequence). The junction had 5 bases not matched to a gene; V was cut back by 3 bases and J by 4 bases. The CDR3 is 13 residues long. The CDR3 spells CSAREAGGTEAFF. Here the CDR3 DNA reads TGCAGTGCTAGGGAGGCAGGGGGCACTGAAGCTTTCTTT.